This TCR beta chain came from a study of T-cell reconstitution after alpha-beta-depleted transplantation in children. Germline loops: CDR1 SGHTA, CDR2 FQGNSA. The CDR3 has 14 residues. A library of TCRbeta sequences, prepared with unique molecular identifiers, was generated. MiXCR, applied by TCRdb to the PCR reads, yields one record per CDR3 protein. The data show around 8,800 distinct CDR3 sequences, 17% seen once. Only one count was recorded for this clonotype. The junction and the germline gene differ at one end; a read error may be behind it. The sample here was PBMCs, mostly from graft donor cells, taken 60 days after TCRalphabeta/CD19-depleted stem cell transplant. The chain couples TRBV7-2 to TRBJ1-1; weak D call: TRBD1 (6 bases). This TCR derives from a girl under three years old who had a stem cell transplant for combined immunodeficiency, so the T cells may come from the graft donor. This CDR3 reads CASSFSTGNTKAFF. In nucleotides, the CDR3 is TGTGCCAGCAGCTTCTCCACAGGGAACACTAAAGCTTTCTTT.